One sample yielded the 9 T cell receptor beta chains listed below, sequenced in a study of spatial heterogeneity in lung cancer. The time point is: sample taken at primary tumor resection. The authors sequenced whole RNA from tumor, nontumor lung or frozen PBMC without sorting. TCRdb independently ran MiXCR on the 5' RACE reads; one entry per CDR3 protein. The data show more than 50,000 distinct CDR3 sequences, with approximately 7% seen just once and 2.9% held by the top ten. The input for sequencing was PBMCs, taken at surgery. These receptors came from a female donor with early-stage non-small cell lung cancer.

Many counts were recorded for this clonotype. This rearrangement joins TRBV5-5 to TRBJ2-2; D perhaps matches TRBD1 (6 bases). CDR3 length: 16 amino acids. Looked up from germline, CDR1 is SGHKS and CDR2 is YYEKEE (reference sequence). With 0 bases removed from V and 4 bases from J, the gap between germline ends came to 13 bases. The CDR3 spells CASSLVPLTGTGELFF. CDR3 DNA: TGTGCCAGCAGCTTGGTCCCTCTGACAGGCACCGGGGAGCTGTTTTTT.

This clonotype was observed at least ten times. This chain links TRBV7-9 with TRBJ1-4; unclear D gene. CDR1 and CDR2 from the germline V gene are SEHNR and FQNEAQ (reference sequence). There are 16 residues in the CDR3. Trimming left V 2 bases short and J 6 bases short, with 16 bases between. The CDR3 DNA follows: TGTGCCAGCAGCTTAAGATTACTAGAGAAGGATGAAAAACTGTTTTTT. Residues: CASSLRLLEKDEKLFF.

This clonotype has a count of ten or more. The rearrangement uses TRBV19 and TRBJ2-3; D is undetermined. The CDR3 consists of 14 residues. Germline loops: CDR1 LNHDA, CDR2 SQIVND (reference sequence). Trimming removed 7 bases from V and 0 bases from J, with 11 bases in between. The CDR3 DNA reads as TGTGCCAGTAAGGGTCTGACTAGCACAGATACGCAGTATTTT. Protein: CASKGLTSTDTQYF.

A few counts support this clonotype. This chain connects TRBV28 to TRBJ1-1; no clear D. Germline lookup yields CDR1 MDHEN and CDR2 SYDVKM. V was shortened by 3 bases and J by 0 bases, with 8 bases between the two germline ends. CDR3 length: 14 residues. The CDR3 is CASSFQIMNTEAFF. CDR3 DNA: TGTGCCAGCAGTTTTCAGATCATGAACACTGAAGCTTTCTTT. Full variable domain (missing parts from reference TRBV28 and TRBJ1-1): DVKVTQSSRYLVKRTGEKVFLECVQDMDHENMFWYRQDPGLGLRLIYFSYDVKMKEKGDIPEGYSVSREKKERFSLILESASTNQTSMYLCASSFQIMNTEAFFGQGTRLTVV.

This clonotype was seen at least ten times. The chain couples TRBV5-6 to TRBJ1-5, with TRBD1 identical over 9 bases. The CDR3 has 15 residues. Germline CDR1 and CDR2: SGHDT and YYEEEE. V gave up 3 bases and J gave up 3 bases; unmatched junction bases: 4. CDR3 amino acids: CASSSGTGNNQPQHF. Written as DNA, the CDR3 is TGTGCCAGCAGCTCCGGGACAGGGAACAATCAGCCCCAGCATTTT.

This clonotype has just a few counts. This chain joins TRBV6-2 or TRBV6-3 and TRBJ1-2; D unresolved. Trimming took off 4 bases at V and 4 bases at J, with 16 bases between the two ends. The CDR3 totals 15 residues. Per germline, CDR1 MNHEY and CDR2 SVGEGT. CDR3 sequence: CASSFLHMLTYGYTF. In DNA form, the CDR3 reads TGTGCCAGCAGTTTCCTTCACATGCTGACCTATGGCTACACCTTC.

This clonotype was counted between two and nine times. The chain is built from TRBV7-9 and TRBJ2-3, with D hard to call. V lost 6 bases and J 2 bases, leaving 6 bases between the germline ends. There are 12 residues in the CDR3. Germline V lookup: CDR1 SEHNR, CDR2 FQNEAQ (reference sequence). CDR3 DNA sequence: TGTGCCAGCAGTCAACCCACAGATACGCAGTATTTT. This gives the protein CASSQPTDTQYF.

This clonotype has a count of ten or more. The chain joins TRBV5-1 to TRBJ2-3; D possibly corresponds to TRBD2 (6 bases). CDR3 length equals 15 residues. Deletions cut 2 bases from V and 2 bases from J, with 12 bases between. CDR1 and CDR2 (germline): SGHRS, YFSETQ. The CDR3 DNA sequence: TGCGCCAGCAGCTTCGGCGGGGAGCCCACAGATACGCAGTATTTT. Translated: CASSFGGEPTDTQYF.

This clonotype was recorded many times. DNA for the CDR3: TGTGCCAGCAGCCGTAGCGGGGGGAAAAACATTCAGTACTTC. Encoded protein: CASSRSGGKNIQYF. The V gene is TRBV3-1, the J gene TRBJ2-4; TRBD2 matches 10 bases. CDR1 and CDR2 (germline): LGHDT, YNNKEL (reference sequence). CDR3 length: 14 amino acids. J gave up 4 bases and V 4 bases, and 1 base lay outside the gene matches.